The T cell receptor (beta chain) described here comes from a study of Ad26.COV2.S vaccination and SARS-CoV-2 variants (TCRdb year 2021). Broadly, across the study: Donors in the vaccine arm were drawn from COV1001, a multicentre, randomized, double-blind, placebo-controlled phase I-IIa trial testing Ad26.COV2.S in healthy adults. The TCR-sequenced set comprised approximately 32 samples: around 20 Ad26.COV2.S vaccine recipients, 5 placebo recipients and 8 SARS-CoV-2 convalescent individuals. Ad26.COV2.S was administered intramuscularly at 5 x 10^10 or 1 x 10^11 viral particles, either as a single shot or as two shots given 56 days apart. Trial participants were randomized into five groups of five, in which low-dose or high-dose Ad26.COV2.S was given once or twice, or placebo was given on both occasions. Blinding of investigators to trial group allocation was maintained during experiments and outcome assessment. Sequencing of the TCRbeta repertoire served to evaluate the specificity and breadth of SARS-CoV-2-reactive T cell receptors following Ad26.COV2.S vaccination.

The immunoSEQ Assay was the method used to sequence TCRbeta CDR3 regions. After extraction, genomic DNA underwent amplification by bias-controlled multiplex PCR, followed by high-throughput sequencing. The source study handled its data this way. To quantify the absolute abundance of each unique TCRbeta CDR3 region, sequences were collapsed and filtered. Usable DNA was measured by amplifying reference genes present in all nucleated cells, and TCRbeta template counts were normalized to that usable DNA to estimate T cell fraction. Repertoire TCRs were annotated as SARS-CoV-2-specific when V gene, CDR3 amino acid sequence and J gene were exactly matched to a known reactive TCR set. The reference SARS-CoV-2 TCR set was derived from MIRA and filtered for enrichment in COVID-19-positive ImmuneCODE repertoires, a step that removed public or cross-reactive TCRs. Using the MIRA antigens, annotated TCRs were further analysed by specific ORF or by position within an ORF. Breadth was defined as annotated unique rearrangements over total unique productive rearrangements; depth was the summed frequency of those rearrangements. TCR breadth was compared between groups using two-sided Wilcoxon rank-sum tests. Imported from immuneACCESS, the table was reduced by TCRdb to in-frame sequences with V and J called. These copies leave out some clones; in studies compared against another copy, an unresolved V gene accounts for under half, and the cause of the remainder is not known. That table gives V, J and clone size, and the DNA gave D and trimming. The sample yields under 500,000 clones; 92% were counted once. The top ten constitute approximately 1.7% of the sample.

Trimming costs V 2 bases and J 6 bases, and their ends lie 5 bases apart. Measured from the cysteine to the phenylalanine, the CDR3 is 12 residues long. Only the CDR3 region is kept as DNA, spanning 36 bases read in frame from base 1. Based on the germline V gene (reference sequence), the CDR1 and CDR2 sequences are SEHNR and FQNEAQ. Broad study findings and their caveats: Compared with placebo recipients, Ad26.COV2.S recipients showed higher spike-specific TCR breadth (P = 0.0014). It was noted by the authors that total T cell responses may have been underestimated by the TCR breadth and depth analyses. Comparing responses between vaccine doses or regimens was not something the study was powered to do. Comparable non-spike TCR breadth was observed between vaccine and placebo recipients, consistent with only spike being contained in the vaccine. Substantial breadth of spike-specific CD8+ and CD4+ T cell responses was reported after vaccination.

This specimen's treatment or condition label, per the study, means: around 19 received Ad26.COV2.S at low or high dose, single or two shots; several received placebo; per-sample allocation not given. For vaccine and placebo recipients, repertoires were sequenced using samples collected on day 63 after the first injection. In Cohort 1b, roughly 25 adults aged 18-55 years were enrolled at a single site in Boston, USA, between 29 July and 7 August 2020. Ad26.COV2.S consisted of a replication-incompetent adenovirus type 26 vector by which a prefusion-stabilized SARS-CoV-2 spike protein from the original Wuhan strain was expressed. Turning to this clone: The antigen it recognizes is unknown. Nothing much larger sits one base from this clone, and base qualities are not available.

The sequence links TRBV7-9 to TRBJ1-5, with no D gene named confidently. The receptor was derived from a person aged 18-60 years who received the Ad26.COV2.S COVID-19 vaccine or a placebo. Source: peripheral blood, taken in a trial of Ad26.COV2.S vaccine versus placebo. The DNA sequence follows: TGTGCCAGCAGCTTAAGTGTTCAGCCCCAGCATTTT. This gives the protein CASSLSVQPQHF. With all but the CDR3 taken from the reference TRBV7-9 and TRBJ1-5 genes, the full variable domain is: DTGVSQNPRHKITKRGQNVTFRCDPISEHNRLYWYRQTLGQGPEFLTYFQNEAQLEKSRLLSDRFSAERPKGSFSTLEIQRTEQGDSAMYLCASSLSVQPQHFGDGTRLSIL.